This T cell receptor (beta chain) came from a study of T cell changes during pregnancy in multiple sclerosis. This CDR3 is built from 18 residues. Trimming pared 0 bases from V and 6 bases from J, leaving 23 bases between. Germline V gives CDR1 MGHRA, CDR2 YSYEKL. Data came from immunoSEQ multiplex PCR; TCRdb stores just in-frame clones and leaves some out. Altogether tens of thousands of clones are present, 90% to 95% being singletons, with the ten largest covering under 0.5%. This material consisted of CD4+ T cells from peripheral blood mononuclear cells, taken in the second trimester of pregnancy. The chain has TRBV4-1 and TRBJ1-1; tentatively, D is TRBD1 (6 bases). The receptor's source is a female donor with multiple sclerosis, enrolled in a pregnancy study. As DNA, the CDR3 is TGCGCCAGCAGCCAAGAACTACAGGGACTAGGGGCGCGGGCTGAAGCTTTCTTT. Protein sequence: CASSQELQGLGARAEAFF.